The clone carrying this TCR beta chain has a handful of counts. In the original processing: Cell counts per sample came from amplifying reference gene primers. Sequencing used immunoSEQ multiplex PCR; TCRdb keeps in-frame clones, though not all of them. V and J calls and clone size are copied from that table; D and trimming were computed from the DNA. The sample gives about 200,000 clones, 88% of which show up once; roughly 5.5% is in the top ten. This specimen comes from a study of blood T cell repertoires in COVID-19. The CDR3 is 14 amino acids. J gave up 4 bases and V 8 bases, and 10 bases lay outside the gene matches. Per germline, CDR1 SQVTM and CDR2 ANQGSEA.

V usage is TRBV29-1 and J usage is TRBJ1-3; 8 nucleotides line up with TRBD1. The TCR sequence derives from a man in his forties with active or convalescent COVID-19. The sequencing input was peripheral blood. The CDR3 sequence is CSLDGRDRGNTIYF. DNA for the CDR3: TGCAGCTTGGACGGCCGGGACAGGGGAAACACCATATATTTT.